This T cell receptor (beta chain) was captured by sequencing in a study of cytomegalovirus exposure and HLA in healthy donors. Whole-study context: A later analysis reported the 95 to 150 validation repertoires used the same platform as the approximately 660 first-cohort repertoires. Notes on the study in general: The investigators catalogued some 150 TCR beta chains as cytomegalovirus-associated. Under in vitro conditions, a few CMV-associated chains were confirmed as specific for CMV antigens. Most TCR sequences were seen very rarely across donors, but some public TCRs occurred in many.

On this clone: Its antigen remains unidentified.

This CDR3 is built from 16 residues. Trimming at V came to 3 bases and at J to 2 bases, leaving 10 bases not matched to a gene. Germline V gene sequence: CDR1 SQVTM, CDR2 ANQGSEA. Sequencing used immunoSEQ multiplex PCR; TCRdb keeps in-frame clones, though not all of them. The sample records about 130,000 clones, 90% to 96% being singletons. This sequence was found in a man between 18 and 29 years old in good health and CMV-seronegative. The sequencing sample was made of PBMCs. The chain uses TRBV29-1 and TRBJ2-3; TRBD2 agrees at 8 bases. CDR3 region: CSVDRGLAGFTDTQYF. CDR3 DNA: TGCAGCGTTGACCGGGGGCTAGCGGGTTTCACAGATACGCAGTATTTT.